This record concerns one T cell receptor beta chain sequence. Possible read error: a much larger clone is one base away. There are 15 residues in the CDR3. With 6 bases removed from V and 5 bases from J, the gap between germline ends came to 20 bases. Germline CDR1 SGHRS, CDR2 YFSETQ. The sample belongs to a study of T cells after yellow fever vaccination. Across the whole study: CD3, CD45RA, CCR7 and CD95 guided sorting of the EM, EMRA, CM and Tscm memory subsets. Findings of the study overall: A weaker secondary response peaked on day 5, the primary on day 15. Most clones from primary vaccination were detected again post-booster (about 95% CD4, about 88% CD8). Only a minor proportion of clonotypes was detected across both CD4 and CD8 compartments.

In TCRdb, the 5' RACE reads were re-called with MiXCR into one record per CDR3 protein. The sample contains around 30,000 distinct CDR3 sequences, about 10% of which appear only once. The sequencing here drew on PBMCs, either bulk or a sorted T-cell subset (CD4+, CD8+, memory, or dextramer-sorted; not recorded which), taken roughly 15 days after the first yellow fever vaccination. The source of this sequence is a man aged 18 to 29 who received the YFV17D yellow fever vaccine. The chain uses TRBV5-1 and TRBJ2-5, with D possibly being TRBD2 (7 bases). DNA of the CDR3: TGCGCCAGCAACCCTGGGATGGGGGGGGCCGAGACCCAGTACTTC. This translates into CASNPGMGGAETQYF.